This TCR beta chain was sequenced for a study of technical replicates of blood from several donors. Assay: immunoSEQ multiplex PCR; the TCRdb copy retains only in-frame clones and omits some. Counted here are about 97,000 clones, roughly 95% occurring once; the ten biggest clones make up roughly 0.21%. Germline CDR1 and CDR2: SGHDT and YYEEEE. This CDR3 region has 14 residues. V lost 4 bases and J lost 8; bases outside the gene matches: 6. This TCR derives from a human donor in good health. The sample was T cells isolated from PBMCs. This rearrangement joins TRBV5-6 to TRBJ2-4, with 10 bases that match TRBD1. The CDR3 coding sequence is TGTGCCAGCAGCGCCTGGACAGGGGGACACATTCAGTACTTC. Its protein product is CASSAWTGGHIQYF.